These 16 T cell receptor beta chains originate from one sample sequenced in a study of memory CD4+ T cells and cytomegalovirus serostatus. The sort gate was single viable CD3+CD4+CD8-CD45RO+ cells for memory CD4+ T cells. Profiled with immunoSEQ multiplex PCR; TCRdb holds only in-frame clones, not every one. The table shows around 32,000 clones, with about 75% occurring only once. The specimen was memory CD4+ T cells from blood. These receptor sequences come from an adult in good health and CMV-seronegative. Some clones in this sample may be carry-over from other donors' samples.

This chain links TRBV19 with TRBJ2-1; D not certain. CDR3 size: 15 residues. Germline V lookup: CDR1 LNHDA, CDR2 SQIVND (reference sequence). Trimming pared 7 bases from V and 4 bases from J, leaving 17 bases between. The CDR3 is CASIGVGLEYNEQFF. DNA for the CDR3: TGTGCCAGTATAGGTGTTGGTCTAGAGTACAATGAGCAGTTCTTC.

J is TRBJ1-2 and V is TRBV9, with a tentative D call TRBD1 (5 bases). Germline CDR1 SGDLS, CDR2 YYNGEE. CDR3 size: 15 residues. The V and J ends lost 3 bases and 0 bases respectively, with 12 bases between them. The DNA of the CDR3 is TGTGCCAGCAGCGACGGGGCCGATGCTAACTATGGCTACACCTTC. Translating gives CASSDGADANYGYTF.

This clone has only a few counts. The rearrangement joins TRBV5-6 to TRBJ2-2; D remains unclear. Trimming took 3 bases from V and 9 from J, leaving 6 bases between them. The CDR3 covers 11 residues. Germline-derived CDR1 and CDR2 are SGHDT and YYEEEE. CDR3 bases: TGTGCCAGCAGCTCCCGGCGGGAGCTGTTTTTT. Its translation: CASSSRRELFF.

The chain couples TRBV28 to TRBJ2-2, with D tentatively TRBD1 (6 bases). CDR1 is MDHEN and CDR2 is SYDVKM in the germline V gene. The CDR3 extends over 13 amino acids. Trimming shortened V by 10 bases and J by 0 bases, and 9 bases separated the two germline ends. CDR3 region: CATRDTNTGELFF. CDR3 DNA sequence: TGTGCCACCCGGGACACGAACACCGGGGAGCTGTTTTTT.

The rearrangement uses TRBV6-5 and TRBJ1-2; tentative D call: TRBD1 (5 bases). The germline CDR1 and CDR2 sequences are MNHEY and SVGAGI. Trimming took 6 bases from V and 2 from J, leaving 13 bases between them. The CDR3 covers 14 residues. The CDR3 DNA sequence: TGTGCCAGCAGAGGGAACCGGGACAACTATGGCTACACCTTC. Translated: CASRGNRDNYGYTF.

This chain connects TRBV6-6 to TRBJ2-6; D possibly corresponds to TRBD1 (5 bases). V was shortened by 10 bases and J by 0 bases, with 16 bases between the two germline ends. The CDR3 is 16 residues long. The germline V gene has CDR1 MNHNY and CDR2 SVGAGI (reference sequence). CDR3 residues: CATRGQGDSGANVLTF. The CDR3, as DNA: TGTGCCACGCGAGGACAAGGCGACTCTGGGGCCAACGTCCTGACTTTC.

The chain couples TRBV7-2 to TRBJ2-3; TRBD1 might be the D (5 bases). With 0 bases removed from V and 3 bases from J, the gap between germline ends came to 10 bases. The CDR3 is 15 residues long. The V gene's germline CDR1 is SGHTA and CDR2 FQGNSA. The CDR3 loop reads CASSLAGQGTDTQYF. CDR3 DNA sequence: TGTGCCAGCAGCTTAGCAGGTCAGGGAACAGATACGCAGTATTTT.

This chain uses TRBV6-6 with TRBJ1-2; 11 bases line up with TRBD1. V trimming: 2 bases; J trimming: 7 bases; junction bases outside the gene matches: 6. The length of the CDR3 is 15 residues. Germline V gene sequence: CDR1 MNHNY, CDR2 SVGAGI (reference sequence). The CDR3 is CASSYIGQGAGGYTF. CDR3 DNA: TGTGCCAGCAGTTACATTGGACAGGGGGCCGGTGGCTACACCTTC.

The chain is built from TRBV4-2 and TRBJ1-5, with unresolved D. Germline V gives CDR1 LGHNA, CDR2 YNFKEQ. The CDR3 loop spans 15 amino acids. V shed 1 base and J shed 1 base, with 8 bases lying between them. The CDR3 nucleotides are TGTGCCAGCAGCCAAGGTATTTCCAGCAATCAGCCCCAGCATTTT. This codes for CASSQGISSNQPQHF.

The DNA for the CDR3 is TGTGCCAGCTCACCAACCGGGACGGAACCCACCTACGAGCAGTACTTC. Encoded protein: CASSPTGTEPTYEQYF. The chain carries TRBV18 and TRBJ2-7, with D possibly being TRBD1 or TRBD2 (5 bases each). Germline lookup yields CDR1 KGHSH and CDR2 LQKENI. The CDR3 consists of 16 residues. The V end lost 2 bases, the J end lost 2 bases, and 16 bases lay between the germline ends. Full variable domain (remainder filled in from reference TRBV18 and TRBJ2-7): NAGVMQNPRHLVRRRGQEARLRCSPMKGHSHVYWYRQLPEEGLKFMVYLQKENIIDESGMPKERFSAEFPKEGPSILRIQQVVRGDSAAYFCASSPTGTEPTYEQYFGPGTRLTVT.

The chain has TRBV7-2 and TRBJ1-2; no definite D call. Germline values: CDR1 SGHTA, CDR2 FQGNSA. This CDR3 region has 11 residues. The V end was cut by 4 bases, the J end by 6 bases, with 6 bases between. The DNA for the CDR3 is TGTGCCAGCAGCTCGGTGGATGGCTACACCTTC. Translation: CASSSVDGYTF.

The CDR3 region has the DNA TGTGCCACCCAGTCCGGGCCCCCTCACGAGCAGTACTTC. It specifies CATQSGPPHEQYF. The chain combines TRBV6-1 with TRBJ2-7; D is undetermined. The CDR3 has 13 amino acids. Trimming pared 10 bases from V and 5 bases from J, leaving 18 bases between. CDR1 is MNHNS, CDR2 SASEGT, per germline.

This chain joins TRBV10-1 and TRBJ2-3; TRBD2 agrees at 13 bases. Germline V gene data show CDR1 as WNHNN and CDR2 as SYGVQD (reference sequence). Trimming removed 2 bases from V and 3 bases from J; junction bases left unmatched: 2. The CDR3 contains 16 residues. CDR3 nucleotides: TGCGCCAGCAGTGAGACTAGCGGGGGGGCGACAGATACGCAGTATTTT. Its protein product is CASSETSGGATDTQYF.

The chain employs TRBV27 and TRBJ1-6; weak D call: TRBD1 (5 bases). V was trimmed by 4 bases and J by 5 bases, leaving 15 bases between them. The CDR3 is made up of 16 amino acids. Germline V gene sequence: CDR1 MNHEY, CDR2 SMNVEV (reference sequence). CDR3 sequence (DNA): TGTGCCAGCAGTTCTGGCCTGGGACGGAATAATTCACCCCTCCACTTT. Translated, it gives CASSSGLGRNNSPLHF.

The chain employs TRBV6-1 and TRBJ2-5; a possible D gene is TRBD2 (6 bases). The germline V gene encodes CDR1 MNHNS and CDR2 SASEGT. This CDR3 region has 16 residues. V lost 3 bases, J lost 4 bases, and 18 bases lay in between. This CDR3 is CASSEMGRKGGETQYF. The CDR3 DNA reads TGTGCCAGCAGTGAGATGGGGCGCAAGGGAGGAGAGACCCAGTACTTC.

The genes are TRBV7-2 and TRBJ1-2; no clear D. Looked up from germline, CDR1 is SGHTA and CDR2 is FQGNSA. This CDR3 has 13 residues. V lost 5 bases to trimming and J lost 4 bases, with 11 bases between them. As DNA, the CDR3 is TGTGCCAGCAGCCGAGACGCACCCTATGGCTACACCTTC. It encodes CASSRDAPYGYTF.